This T cell receptor beta chain comes out of a study of beta chain features in type 1 diabetes. Every donor provided one heparinised blood draw, which averaged roughly 120 mL. Expressed TCRB transcripts were sequenced because the isolated RNA had all been reverse transcribed beforehand. The assay was immunoSEQ multiplex PCR, and TCRdb's table has in-frame clones only and misses some. The data hold a few hundred thousand clones, with approximately 14% observed a single time. This clone has only a few counts. The sample taken for sequencing was central memory CD4+ T cells from blood. The sequence was collected from a man under 40 in good health.

This CDR3 is CASSLGTAANSPLHF. DNA of the CDR3: TGTGCCAGCAGTTTGGGTACGGCAGCGAATTCACCCCTCCACTTT. This chain connects TRBV25-1 to TRBJ1-6; D gene unclear. The CDR3 has 15 residues. Per the germline V gene, CDR1 is MGHDK and CDR2 is SYGVNS. V was clipped by 5 bases and J by 7 bases, with 15 bases between them.